This T cell receptor (beta chain) comes out of a study of control samples from healthy donors and cancer patients. Some clones are missing from TCRdb's copy, which holds only in-frame ones; the method was immunoSEQ multiplex PCR. The table shows some 150,000 clones, with about 93% occurring only once. This CDR3 contains 14 residues. Germline CDR1 MNHNS, CDR2 SASEGT. V lost 1 base, J lost 4 bases, and 11 bases lay in between. V gene TRBV6-1 combines with J gene TRBJ2-7, with a weak D call TRBD2 (5 bases). The origin of this receptor is a man between 60 and 75 years old with colorectal cancer. Sequences were obtained from PBMCs. In DNA form, the CDR3 reads TGTGCCAGCAGTGAAGGGACTCAAGTATACGAGCAGTACTTC. It specifies CASSEGTQVYEQYF.